This entry concerns a single T cell receptor (beta chain). This sample was taken from a study of T-cell reconstitution after alpha-beta-depleted transplantation in children. Unique molecular identifiers were incorporated when the TCRbeta library was constructed. Via MiXCR, TCRdb re-called the PCR reads, giving one row per CDR3 protein. The sample has about a million distinct CDR3 sequences; roughly 29% are singletons. Trimming removed 3 bases at V and 4 bases at J, with 13 bases between. The CDR3 contains 14 residues. The V gene's germline CDR1 is MDHEN and CDR2 SYDVKM. The TCR sequence derives from a boy in the first two years of life who had a stem cell transplant for SCID, so the T cells may come from the graft donor. Source: PBMCs, mostly from graft donor cells, taken 360 days after TCRalphabeta/CD19-depleted stem cell transplant. This chain joins TRBV28 and TRBJ2-7; no clear D gene. The CDR3 DNA sequence: TGTGCCAGCAGTTTGAGTGACATCCCTTACGAGCAGTACTTC. It yields the protein CASSLSDIPYEQYF.